Listed below are T cell receptor beta chains from one sample, sequenced in a study of molecular identifiers for immune sequencing clone quantification. TCRdb used MiXCR to reprocess the PCR reads, holding one entry per CDR3 protein. The sample has 50,000 to 65,000 distinct CDR3 sequences, almost 25% seen once. The specimen was naive CD8+ T cells from blood, with Jurkat cell RNA spiked in. These TCRs come from a human donor in good health. Some libraries in this study had Jurkat cell RNA spiked in. The CDR3 runs from the conserved cysteine through the conserved F or W. D genes are given only for firm matches.

CDR3 length	D gene	V gene	J gene	CDR3 protein
13	-	TRBV5-1	TRBJ1-1	CASSFTPNTEAFF
14	-	TRBV15	TRBJ2-2	CATSREGNTGELFF
13	-	TRBV6-5	TRBJ2-7	CASSYWQGAEQYF
17	-	TRBV7-8	TRBJ2-1	CASSSAMGPRRDNAQFF
15	-	TRBV7-2	TRBJ1-5	CASSLEGASNQPQHF
18	TRBD2	TRBV7-9	TRBJ2-3	CASSFPSSGGMSTDTQYF
17	TRBD2	TRBV3-1	TRBJ2-3	CASSPWTSGGAADTQYF
13	-	TRBV7-6	TRBJ1-1	CASSLGGAFEAFF
14	-	TRBV28	TRBJ2-1	CASRKGAENNEQFF
14	-	TRBV24-1	TRBJ2-5	CATSAGQGGETRYF
16	TRBD2	TRBV6-2/TRBV6-3	TRBJ2-3	CASSLGLAGFTDTQYF
16	TRBD2	TRBV19	TRBJ2-3	CASSIRTSGYTDTQYF
14	TRBD1	TRBV29-1	TRBJ1-1	CSVDMRAGGTEAFF
14	-	TRBV20-1	TRBJ1-2	CSARSPGDVYGYTF
14	TRBD2	TRBV9	TRBJ2-5	CASSGSGRVETQYF
17	TRBD1	TRBV4-3	TRBJ1-1	CASSQEGQGAWHTEAFF
15	-	TRBV5-1	TRBJ2-7	CASSFPTAASYEQYF
17	TRBD1	TRBV20-1	TRBJ1-2	CSAKYPWTGEDNYGYAF
19	TRBD2	TRBV7-9	TRBJ2-3	CASSPFASGAYRSTDTQYF
12	-	TRBV27	TRBJ1-1	CASRQQNTDAFF
15	TRBD1	TRBV7-2	TRBJ1-3	CASSLGDRVLDTIYF
10	-	TRBV2	TRBJ1-4	CASMDEKLFF
16	TRBD2	TRBV5-5	TRBJ2-2	CASSPGLAGLTGELFF
15	-	TRBV5-6	TRBJ2-1	CASSLTSNLYNEQFF